The sequence of this TCR beta chain was determined in a study of control samples from healthy donors and cancer patients. Clones were sequenced by immunoSEQ multiplex PCR, and TCRdb holds only the in-frame ones, with some missing. The table lists about 140,000 clones, about 90% of them singletons. This clone was observed a handful of times. Trimming took 3 bases from V and 7 from J, leaving 16 bases between them. The CDR3 loop spans 14 amino acids. CDR1 is GTSNPN, CDR2 SVGIG, per germline (reference sequence). The sample consisted of blood. The V gene is TRBV30, the J gene TRBJ1-5; maybe TRBD1 (5 bases). This clonotype originated in a man between 18 and 35 years old in good health. The CDR3 DNA reads as TGTGCCTGGAGCTCCGGGACCCCCGGGCAGCCCCAGCATTTT. Translation gives CAWSSGTPGQPQHF.